Listed below are T cell receptor beta chains from one sample, sequenced in a study of cytomegalovirus exposure and HLA in healthy donors. Clones were read by immunoSEQ multiplex PCR, and TCRdb kept only the in-frame ones, dropping some. The sample carries about 130,000 clones, 60% to 80% recorded once. Sequenced material: PBMCs. The receptors come from a woman aged 55-69 years in good health and CMV-seropositive. The CDR3 runs from the conserved cysteine through the conserved F or W. The D gene is left open where the match is weak. Expanded clones are given a class, and other clones once, few, many or no size at all.

v_call,d_call,j_call,clone_size,cdr3_aa,cdr3_nt
TRBV19,TRBD2,TRBJ2-3,.,CASSLTSGVTDTQYF,TGTGCCAGTAGCCTGACTAGCGGGGTAACAGATACGCAGTATTTT
TRBV27,.,TRBJ2-1,.,CASRGGRGEGVVWQFF,TGTGCCAGCAGGGGCGGCCGGGGCGAGGGGGTAGTGTGGCAGTTCTTC
TRBV9,.,TRBJ1-2,.,CASSVAIGDAYGYTF,TGTGCCAGCAGCGTAGCGATAGGGGATGCCTATGGCTACACCTTC
TRBV5-1,TRBD1,TRBJ2-5,.,CASSAGQGLETQYF,TGCGCCAGCAGCGCCGGACAGGGGCTGGAGACCCAGTACTTC
TRBV27,TRBD1,TRBJ1-2,.,CASRTNRGPYGYTF,TGTGCCAGCAGAACAAACAGGGGACCCTATGGCTACACCTTC
TRBV5-4,TRBD1,TRBJ2-3,few,CASRVTTGGPDTQYF,TGTGCCAGCAGAGTCACTACAGGGGGGCCAGATACGCAGTATTTT
TRBV4-2,.,TRBJ1-2,many,CASSQGLRETF,TGTGCCAGCAGCCAAGGGTTGCGGGAGACCTTC
TRBV27,.,TRBJ1-6,.,CASSLGAAANSPLHF,TGTGCCAGCAGTTTAGGGGCCGCGGCGAATTCACCCCTCCACTTT
TRBV5-6,.,TRBJ1-2,.,CASSLGREGDGYTF,TGTGCCAGCAGCTTGGGCAGGGAAGGAGATGGCTACACCTTC
TRBV2,.,TRBJ2-1,.,CASKTLYNEQFF,TGTGCCAGCAAAACTCTCTACAATGAGCAGTTCTTC
TRBV5-1,.,TRBJ1-1,.,CASSLGAEAFF,TGCGCCAGCAGCTTGGGGGCCGAAGCTTTCTTT
TRBV5-1,.,TRBJ1-1,.,CASSYQQGETEAFF,TGCGCCAGCAGCTACCAACAGGGCGAGACTGAAGCTTTCTTT
TRBV6-5,TRBD1,TRBJ2-5,.,CASSWGQGGETQYF,TGTGCCAGCAGTTGGGGACAGGGTGGAGAGACCCAGTACTTC
TRBV7-6,.,TRBJ1-1,.,CASSLQIMNTEAFF,TGTGCCAGCAGCCTACAGATCATGAACACTGAAGCTTTCTTT
TRBV6-6,TRBD1,TRBJ2-3,.,CASTPTGEFADTQYF,TGTGCCAGCACTCCGACAGGGGAGTTCGCAGATACGCAGTATTTT
TRBV12-5,TRBD2,TRBJ2-7,.,CASGLSGGTSMYEQYF,TGTGCTAGTGGTTTGTCCGGCGGGACTAGCATGTACGAGCAGTACTTC
TRBV4-1,TRBD2,TRBJ2-3,once,CASSQLGGNTQYF,TGCGCCAGCAGCCAACTCGGGGGGAATACGCAGTATTTT
TRBV6-6,TRBD1,TRBJ2-7,.,CASALGRTGGYEQYF,TGTGCCAGCGCTCTAGGAAGGACAGGGGGCTACGAGCAGTACTTC
TRBV4-1,.,TRBJ1-2,.,CASSQDESGANYGYTF,TGCGCCAGCAGCCAAGATGAATCGGGAGCTAACTATGGCTACACCTTC
TRBV5-4,TRBD2,TRBJ2-2,.,CASSSRAGGPNTGELFF,TGTGCCAGCAGCTCAAGAGCGGGGGGGCCGAACACCGGGGAGCTGTTTTTT
TRBV9,TRBD1,TRBJ2-1,.,CASHRGSYNEQFF,TGTGCCAGCCACAGGGGCTCCTACAATGAGCAGTTCTTC
TRBV5-6,.,TRBJ2-3,.,CASSSTGDTQYF,TGTGCCAGCAGCTCCACCGGGGATACGCAGTATTTT
TRBV21-1,.,TRBJ1-6,.,CARRGHPNSPLHF,TGTGCCAGGAGGGGACACCCAAATTCACCCCTCCACTTT
TRBV9,.,TRBJ1-6,.,CASSVGGTASSPLHF,TGTGCCAGCAGCGTAGGGGGGACTGCGAGTTCACCCCTCCACTTT
TRBV5-6,TRBD1,TRBJ1-1,.,CASSRQGALTEAFF,TGTGCCAGCAGCAGACAGGGGGCCCTCACTGAAGCTTTCTTT
TRBV5-5,.,TRBJ1-1,few,CASSLWEGTEAFF,TGTGCCAGCAGCTTGTGGGAGGGCACTGAAGCTTTCTTT
TRBV5-1,TRBD1,TRBJ2-1,few,CASSIDREEQFF,TGCGCCAGCAGCATAGACAGGGAAGAGCAGTTCTTC
TRBV12-5,.,TRBJ1-5,.,CASGFNPTGYSHQPQHF,TGTGCTAGTGGTTTTAATCCAACAGGCTACTCTCATCAGCCCCAGCATTTT
TRBV7-9,.,TRBJ1-2,.,CASSQVGGNGYTF,TGTGCCAGCAGCCAAGTAGGGGGAAATGGCTACACCTTC
TRBV5-1,.,TRBJ1-3,.,CASSLAPGDTIYF,TGCGCCAGCAGCTTGGCCCCAGGGGACACCATATATTTT
TRBV5-1,TRBD2,TRBJ2-3,.,CASSPTSGVYTDTQYF,TGCGCCAGCAGTCCCACTAGCGGGGTATACACAGATACGCAGTATTTT
TRBV4-1,.,TRBJ2-3,.,CASSQPGQLTDTQYF,TGCGCCAGCAGCCAACCTGGACAACTCACAGATACGCAGTATTTT
TRBV14,.,TRBJ2-5,.,CASSQGQGTQYF,TGTGCCAGCAGCCAAGGACAAGGGACCCAGTACTTC
TRBV19,TRBD1,TRBJ2-5,.,CASSAGGARETQYF,TGTGCCAGTAGTGCAGGGGGCGCGCGGGAGACCCAGTACTTC
TRBV7-9,.,TRBJ1-5,.,CASSLTGQAHQPQHF,TGTGCCAGCAGCTTAACTGGCCAGGCACATCAGCCCCAGCATTTT
TRBV6-5,TRBD1,TRBJ1-5,.,CASSPGQVPNQPQHF,TGTGCCAGCAGTCCGGGACAGGTGCCCAATCAGCCCCAGCATTTT
TRBV7-9,.,TRBJ2-5,.,CSSSSQETQYF,TGTTCCAGCAGCTCACAAGAGACCCAGTACTTC
TRBV5-1,TRBD1,TRBJ2-7,.,CASSLLGTGTSYEQYF,TGCGCCAGCAGCTTGCTCGGGACAGGGACATCCTACGAGCAGTACTTC
TRBV28,TRBD1,TRBJ1-5,few,CASSRRQGNQPQHF,TGTGCCAGCAGTCGTAGACAGGGGAATCAGCCCCAGCATTTT
TRBV2,.,TRBJ2-3,.,CANSRAPASTDTQYF,TGTGCCAATTCGAGGGCCCCTGCTAGCACAGATACGCAGTATTTT
TRBV4-1,TRBD2,TRBJ2-5,.,CASSQRGLAVQETQYF,TGCGCCAGCAGCCAACGCGGACTAGCGGTCCAAGAGACCCAGTACTTC
TRBV18,TRBD1,TRBJ1-1,.,CASSPSITTGGNTEAFF,TGTGCCAGCTCACCATCCATTACGACAGGGGGGAACACTGAAGCTTTCTTT
TRBV28,.,TRBJ2-2,.,CASSLAGMFYTGELFF,TGTGCCAGCAGTTTGGCAGGGATGTTTTACACCGGGGAGCTGTTTTTT
TRBV6-5,TRBD1,TRBJ1-3,.,CASSYSTGTGNTIYF,TGTGCCAGCAGTTACTCGACAGGGACTGGAAACACCATATATTTT
TRBV10-3,TRBD1,TRBJ1-1,.,CAISEFAGTGARTEAFF,TGTGCCATCAGTGAGTTCGCCGGGACAGGGGCTCGCACTGAAGCTTTCTTT
TRBV6-6,.,TRBJ2-7,.,CASSYKNPRGGYEQYF,TGTGCCAGCAGCTACAAAAACCCCAGGGGTGGATACGAGCAGTACTTC
TRBV19,.,TRBJ2-6,.,CASSILGESSGANVLTF,TGTGCCAGTAGTATTCTCGGAGAGAGCTCTGGGGCCAACGTCCTGACTTTC
TRBV9,.,TRBJ2-7,.,CASSLSPYEQYF,TGTGCCAGCAGCCTCTCCCCGTACGAGCAGTACTTC
TRBV5-1,.,TRBJ1-3,.,CASSPAAGVGNTIYF,TGCGCCAGCAGTCCTGCAGCAGGGGTTGGAAACACCATATATTTT
TRBV4-1,TRBD1,TRBJ1-3,few,CASSQVTGGNTIYF,TGCGCCAGCAGCCAAGTGACAGGGGGAAACACCATATATTTT
TRBV9,.,TRBJ2-1,.,CASSVQTANEQFF,TGTGCCAGCAGCGTACAGACAGCTAATGAGCAGTTCTTC
TRBV9,.,TRBJ1-1,few,CASSVVWQTEAFF,TGTGCCAGCAGCGTAGTGTGGCAGACTGAAGCTTTCTTT
TRBV4-2,.,TRBJ2-5,.,CASSQGRGAEETQYF,TGTGCCAGCAGCCAAGGTCGGGGAGCCGAAGAGACCCAGTACTTC
TRBV27,.,TRBJ1-1,.,CASSLSVGVTGNTEAFF,TGTGCCAGCAGTTTATCAGTCGGGGTGACGGGAAACACTGAAGCTTTCTTT